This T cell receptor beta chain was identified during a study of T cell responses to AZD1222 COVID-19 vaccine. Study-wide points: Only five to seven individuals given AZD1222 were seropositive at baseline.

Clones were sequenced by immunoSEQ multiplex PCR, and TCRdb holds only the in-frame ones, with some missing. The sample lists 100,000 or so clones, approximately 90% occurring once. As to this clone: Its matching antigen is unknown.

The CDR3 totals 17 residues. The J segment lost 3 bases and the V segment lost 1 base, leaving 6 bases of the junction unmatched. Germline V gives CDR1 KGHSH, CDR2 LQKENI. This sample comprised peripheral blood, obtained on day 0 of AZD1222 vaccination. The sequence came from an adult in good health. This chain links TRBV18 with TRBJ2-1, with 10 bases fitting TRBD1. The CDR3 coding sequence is TGTGCCAGCTCACCACGGCCCGGGACAGGGGACTACAATGAGCAGTTCTTC. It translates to CASSPRPGTGDYNEQFF.